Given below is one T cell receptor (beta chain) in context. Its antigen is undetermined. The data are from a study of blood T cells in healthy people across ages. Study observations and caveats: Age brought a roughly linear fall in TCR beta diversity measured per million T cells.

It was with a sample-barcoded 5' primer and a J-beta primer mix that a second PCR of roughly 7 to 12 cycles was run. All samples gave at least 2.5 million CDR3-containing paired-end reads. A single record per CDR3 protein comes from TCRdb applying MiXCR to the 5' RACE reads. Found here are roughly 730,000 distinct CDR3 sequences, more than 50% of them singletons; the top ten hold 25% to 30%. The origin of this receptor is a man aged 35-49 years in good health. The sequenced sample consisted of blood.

CDR3 in amino acids: CASSQDNRATWEETQYF. CDR3 DNA sequence: TGCGCCAGCAGCCAAGACAACCGGGCCACCTGGGAAGAGACCCAGTACTTC. The chain uses TRBV4-1 and TRBJ2-5; D is uncertain. The germline V gene encodes CDR1 MGHRA and CDR2 YSYEKL. Deletions cut 0 bases from V and 3 bases from J, with 17 bases between. CDR3 length equals 17 residues.